This T cell receptor (beta chain) derives from a study of blood T cell repertoires in COVID-19. Study summary: PBMCs, B-cell-depleted T cells, or T cells provided the cDNA or gDNA that made up the material.

J gave up 1 base and V 4 bases, and 9 bases lay outside the gene matches. The CDR3 has 19 residues. The germline CDR1 and CDR2 sequences are SGDLS and YYNGEE. In the source study's methods: How many nucleated cells were present was estimated from reference gene primer amplification. Generated by immunoSEQ multiplex PCR, the TCRdb table keeps only in-frame clones and is missing some. The DNA was the basis for D and trimming; V, J and clone size are from that table. The data show approximately 380,000 clones, 88% seen once. The source of this sequence is a woman under 30 who had recovered from COVID-19. Sequencing input: PBMCs or T cells enriched from blood (not recorded which). The V and J genes are TRBV9 and TRBJ2-1; 15 bases are a match to TRBD2. CDR3 DNA sequence: TGTGCCAGCAGCCCACGGACTAGCGGGGGGGCTAGGTCCTACAATGAGCAGTTCTTC. This sequence encodes CASSPRTSGGARSYNEQFF. Together with reference TRBV9 and TRBJ2-1, the CDR3 gives the full variable domain: DSGVTQTPKHLITATGQRVTLRCSPRSGDLSVYWYQQSLDQGLQFLIQYYNGEERAKGNILERFSAQQFPDLHSELNLSSLELGDSALYFCASSPRTSGGARSYNEQFFGPGTRLTVL.